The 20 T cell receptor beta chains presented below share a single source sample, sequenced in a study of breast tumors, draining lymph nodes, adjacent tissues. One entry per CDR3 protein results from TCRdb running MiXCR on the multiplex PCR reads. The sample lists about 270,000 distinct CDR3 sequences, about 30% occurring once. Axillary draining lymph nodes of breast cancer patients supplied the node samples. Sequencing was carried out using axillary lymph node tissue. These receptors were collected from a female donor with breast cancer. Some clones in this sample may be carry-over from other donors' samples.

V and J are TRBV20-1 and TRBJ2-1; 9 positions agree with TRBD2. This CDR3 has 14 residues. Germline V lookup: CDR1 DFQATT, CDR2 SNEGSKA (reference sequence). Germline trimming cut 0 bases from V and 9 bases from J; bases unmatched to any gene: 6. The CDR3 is CSAREGSGSTEQFF. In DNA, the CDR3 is TGCAGTGCTAGAGAGGGTAGCGGGAGTACTGAGCAGTTCTTC.

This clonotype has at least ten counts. In DNA form, the CDR3 reads TGTGCCACCAGTGACCCGAAGGGGAGAGGCTACACCTTC. Translating gives CATSDPKGRGYTF. The chain has TRBV24-1 and TRBJ1-2; a weak D match, TRBD1 (5 bases). The germline gives CDR1 KGHDR, CDR2 SFDVKD. CDR3 size: 13 residues. Trimming removed 4 bases from V and 8 bases from J, with 13 bases in between.

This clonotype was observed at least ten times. The CDR3 DNA is TGTGCCACCAGTCAGGGCGGAAATGAGCAGTTCTTC. Translation: CATSQGGNEQFF. The chain couples TRBV24-1 to TRBJ2-1, with D perhaps matching TRBD1 (5 bases). Germline V lookup: CDR1 KGHDR, CDR2 SFDVKD. This CDR3 comprises 12 residues. The V end was cut by 6 bases, the J end by 7 bases, with 9 bases between.

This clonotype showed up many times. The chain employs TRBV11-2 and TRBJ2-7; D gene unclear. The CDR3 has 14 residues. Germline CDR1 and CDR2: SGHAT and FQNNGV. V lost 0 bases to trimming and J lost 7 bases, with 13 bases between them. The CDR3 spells CASSLDGLASEQYF. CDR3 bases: TGTGCCAGCAGCTTAGATGGTCTGGCCTCAGAGCAGTACTTC. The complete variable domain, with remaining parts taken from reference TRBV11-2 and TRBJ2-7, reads EAGVAQSPRYKIIEKRQSVAFWCNPISGHATLYWYQQILGQGPKLLIQFQNNGVVDDSQLPKDRFSAERLKGVDSTLKIQPAKLEDSAVYLCASSLDGLASEQYFGPGTRLTVT.

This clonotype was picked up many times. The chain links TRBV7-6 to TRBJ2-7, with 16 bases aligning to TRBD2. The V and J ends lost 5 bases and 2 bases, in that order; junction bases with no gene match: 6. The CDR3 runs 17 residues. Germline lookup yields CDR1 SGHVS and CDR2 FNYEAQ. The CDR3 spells CASSPGTSGRVAYEQYF. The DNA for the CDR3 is TGTGCCAGCAGCCCCGGGACTAGCGGGAGGGTGGCCTACGAGCAGTACTTC.

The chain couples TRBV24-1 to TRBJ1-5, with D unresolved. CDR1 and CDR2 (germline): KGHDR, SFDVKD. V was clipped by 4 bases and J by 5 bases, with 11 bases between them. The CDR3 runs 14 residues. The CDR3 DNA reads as TGTGCCACCAGTGACATGGACCGGGATCAGCCCCAGCATTTT. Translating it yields CATSDMDRDQPQHF.

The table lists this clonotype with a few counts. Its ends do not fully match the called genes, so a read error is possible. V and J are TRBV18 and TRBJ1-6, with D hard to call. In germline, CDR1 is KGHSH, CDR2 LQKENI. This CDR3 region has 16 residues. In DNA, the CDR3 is TGTGCCAGCTCACCACAAGGACCAGGCGGGGATTCACCCCCCCACTTT. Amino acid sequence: CASSPQGPGGDSPPHF.

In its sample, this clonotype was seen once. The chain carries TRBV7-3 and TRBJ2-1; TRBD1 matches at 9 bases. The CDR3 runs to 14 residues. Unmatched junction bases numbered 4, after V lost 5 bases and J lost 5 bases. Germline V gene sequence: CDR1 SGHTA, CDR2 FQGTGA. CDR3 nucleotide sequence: TGTGCCAGCAGCCCCGGGGACAGGGACAATGAGCAGTTCTTC. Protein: CASSPGDRDNEQFF.

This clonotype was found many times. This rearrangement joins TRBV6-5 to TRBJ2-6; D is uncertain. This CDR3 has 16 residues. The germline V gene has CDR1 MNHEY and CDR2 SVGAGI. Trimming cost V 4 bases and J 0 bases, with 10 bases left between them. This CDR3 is CASSWTARSGANVLTF. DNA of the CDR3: TGTGCCAGCAGTTGGACCGCACGCTCTGGGGCCAACGTCCTGACTTTC.

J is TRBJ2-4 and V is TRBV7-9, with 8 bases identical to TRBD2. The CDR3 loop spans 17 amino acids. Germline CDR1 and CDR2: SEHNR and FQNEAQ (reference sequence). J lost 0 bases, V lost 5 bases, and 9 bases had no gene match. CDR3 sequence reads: CASSQRGGDLAKNIQYF. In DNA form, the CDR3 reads TGTGCCAGCAGCCAACGGGGGGGGGATCTAGCCAAAAACATTCAGTACTTC.

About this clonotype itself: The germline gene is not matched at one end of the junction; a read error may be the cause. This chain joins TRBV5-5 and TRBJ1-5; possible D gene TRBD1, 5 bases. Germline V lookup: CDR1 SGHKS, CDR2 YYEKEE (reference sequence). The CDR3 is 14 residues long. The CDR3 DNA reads TGCGCCAGCAGCTTGGGGGACCTCAATCAGCCCCAGCATTTT. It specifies CASSLGDLNQPQHF.

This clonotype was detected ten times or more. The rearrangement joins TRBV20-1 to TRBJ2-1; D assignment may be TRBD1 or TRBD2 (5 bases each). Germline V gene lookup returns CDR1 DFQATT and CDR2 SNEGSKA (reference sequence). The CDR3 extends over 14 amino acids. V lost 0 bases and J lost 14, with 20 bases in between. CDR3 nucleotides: TGCAGTGCTAGAGATCAGCCCGCAGGGACCCCGGAGTTCTTC. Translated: CSARDQPAGTPEFF.

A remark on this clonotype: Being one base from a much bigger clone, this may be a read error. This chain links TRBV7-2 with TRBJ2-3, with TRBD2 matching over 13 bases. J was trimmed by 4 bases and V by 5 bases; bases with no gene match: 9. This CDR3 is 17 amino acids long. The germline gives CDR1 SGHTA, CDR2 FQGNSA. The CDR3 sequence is CASSRGRTSGSADTQYF. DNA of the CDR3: TGTGCCAGCAGCCGGGGCCGGACTAGCGGGAGTGCAGATACGCAGTATTTT.

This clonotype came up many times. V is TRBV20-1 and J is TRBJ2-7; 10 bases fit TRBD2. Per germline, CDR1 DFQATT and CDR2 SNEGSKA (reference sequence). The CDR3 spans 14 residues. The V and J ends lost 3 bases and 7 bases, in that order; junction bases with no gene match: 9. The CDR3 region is CSASSSGRAEEQYF. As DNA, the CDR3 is TGCAGTGCTAGTTCCAGCGGGAGGGCCGAGGAGCAGTACTTC.

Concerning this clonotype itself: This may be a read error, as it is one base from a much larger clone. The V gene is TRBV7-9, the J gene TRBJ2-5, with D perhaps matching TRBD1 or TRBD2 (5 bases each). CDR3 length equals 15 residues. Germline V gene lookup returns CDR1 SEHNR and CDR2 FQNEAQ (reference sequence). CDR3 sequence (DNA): TGCGCCAGCAGCTTCGATGGGACGGCTCAAGAGACCCAGTACTTC. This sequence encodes CASSFDGTAQETQYF. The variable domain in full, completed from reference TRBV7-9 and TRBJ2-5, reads DTGVSQNPRHKITKRGQNVTFRCDPISEHNRLYWYRQTLGQGPEFLTYFQNEAQLEKSRLLSDRFSAERPKGSFSTLEIQRTEQGDSAMYLCASSFDGTAQETQYFGPGTRLLVL.

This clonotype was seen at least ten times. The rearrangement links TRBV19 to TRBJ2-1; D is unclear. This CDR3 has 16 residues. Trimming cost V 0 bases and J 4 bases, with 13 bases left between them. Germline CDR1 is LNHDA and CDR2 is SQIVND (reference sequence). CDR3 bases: TGTGCCAGTAGTATAGATGGGATCCCCCCTTACAATGAGCAGTTCTTC. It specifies CASSIDGIPPYNEQFF.

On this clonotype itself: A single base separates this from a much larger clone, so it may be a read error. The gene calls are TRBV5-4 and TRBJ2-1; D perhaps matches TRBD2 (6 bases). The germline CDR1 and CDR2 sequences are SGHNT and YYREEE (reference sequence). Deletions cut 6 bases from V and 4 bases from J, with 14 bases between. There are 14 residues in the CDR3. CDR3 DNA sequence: TGTGCCAGCAACCTTCCGGGAGAGTACAATGAGCAGTTCTTC. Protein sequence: CASNLPGEYNEQFF.

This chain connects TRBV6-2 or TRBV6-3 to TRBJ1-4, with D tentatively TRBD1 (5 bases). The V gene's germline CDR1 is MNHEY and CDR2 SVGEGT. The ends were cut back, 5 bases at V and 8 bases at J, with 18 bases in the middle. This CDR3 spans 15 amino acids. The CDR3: CASSHRGRSGEKLFF. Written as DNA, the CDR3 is TGTGCCAGCAGTCACCGGGGACGATCGGGGGAAAAACTGTTTTTT.

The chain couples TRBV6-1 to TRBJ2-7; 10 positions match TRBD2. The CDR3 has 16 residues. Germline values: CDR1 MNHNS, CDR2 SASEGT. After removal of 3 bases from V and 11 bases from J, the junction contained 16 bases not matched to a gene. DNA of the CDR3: TGTGCCAGCAGTGAGGACCTCCTAGCGGGAGTGTTTCTTGAGTACTTC. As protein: CASSEDLLAGVFLEYF.

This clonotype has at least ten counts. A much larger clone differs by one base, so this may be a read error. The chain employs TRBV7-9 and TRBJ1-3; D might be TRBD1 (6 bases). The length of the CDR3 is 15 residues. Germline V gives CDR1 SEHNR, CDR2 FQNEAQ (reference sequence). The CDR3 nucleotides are TGTGCCAGCAGCCGGTCAACAGGGTCTGGAAACACCATATGTTTT. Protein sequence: CASSRSTGSGNTICF.